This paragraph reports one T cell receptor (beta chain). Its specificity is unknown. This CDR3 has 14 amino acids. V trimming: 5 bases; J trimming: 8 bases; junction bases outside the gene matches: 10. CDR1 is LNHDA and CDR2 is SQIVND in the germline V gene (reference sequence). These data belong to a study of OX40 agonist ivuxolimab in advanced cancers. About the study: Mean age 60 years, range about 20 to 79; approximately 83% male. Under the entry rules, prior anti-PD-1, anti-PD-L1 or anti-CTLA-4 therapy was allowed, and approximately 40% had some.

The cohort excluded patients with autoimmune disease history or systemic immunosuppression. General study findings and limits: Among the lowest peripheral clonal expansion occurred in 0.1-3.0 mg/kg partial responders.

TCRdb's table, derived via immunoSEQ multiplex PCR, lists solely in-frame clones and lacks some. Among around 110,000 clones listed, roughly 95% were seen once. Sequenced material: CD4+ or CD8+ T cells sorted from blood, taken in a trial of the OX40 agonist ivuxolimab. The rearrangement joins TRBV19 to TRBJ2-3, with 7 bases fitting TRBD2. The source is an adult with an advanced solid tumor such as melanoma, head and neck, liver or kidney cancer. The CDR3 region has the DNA TGTGCCAGTAGTCCGGGAGGTAACGGAGTTACGCAGTATTTT. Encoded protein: CASSPGGNGVTQYF.